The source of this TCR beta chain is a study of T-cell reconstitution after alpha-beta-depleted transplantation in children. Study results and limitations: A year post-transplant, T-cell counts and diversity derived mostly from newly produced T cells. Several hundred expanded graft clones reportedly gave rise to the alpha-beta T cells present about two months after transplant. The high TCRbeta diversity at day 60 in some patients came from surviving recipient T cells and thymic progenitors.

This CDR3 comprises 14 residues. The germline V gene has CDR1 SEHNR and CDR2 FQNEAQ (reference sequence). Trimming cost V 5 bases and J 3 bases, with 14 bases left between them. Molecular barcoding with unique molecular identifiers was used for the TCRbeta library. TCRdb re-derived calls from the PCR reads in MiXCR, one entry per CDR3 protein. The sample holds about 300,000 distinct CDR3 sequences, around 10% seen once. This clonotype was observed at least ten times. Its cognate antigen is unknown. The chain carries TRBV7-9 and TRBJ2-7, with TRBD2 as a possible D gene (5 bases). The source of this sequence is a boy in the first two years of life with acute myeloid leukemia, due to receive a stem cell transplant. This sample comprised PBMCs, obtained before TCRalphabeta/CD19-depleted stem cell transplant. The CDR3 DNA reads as TGTGCCAGCAGCCCCCTAGGACGGGACTACGAGCAGTACTTC. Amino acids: CASSPLGRDYEQYF.